The present T cell receptor (beta chain) was sequenced within a study of blood T cell repertoires in COVID-19. Study in general: PBMCs, B-cell-depleted T cells, or T cells were the source of the cDNA or gDNA that made up the material.

Data came from immunoSEQ multiplex PCR; TCRdb stores just in-frame clones and leaves some out. The table records 150,000 to 200,000 clones, about 80% of them present only once. Trimming took off 7 bases at V and 1 base at J, with 13 bases between the two ends. There are 14 residues in the CDR3. Germline V gene sequence: CDR1 MDHEN, CDR2 SYDVKM. The sample comprised peripheral blood. The sequence derives from a human donor with acute or convalescent COVID-19. The donor label of this sample is uncertain. The chain combines TRBV28 with TRBJ1-1; no definite D call. CDR3 protein: CASTPSGGNTEAFF. CDR3 in DNA: TGTGCCAGCACCCCCTCGGGAGGGAACACTGAAGCTTTCTTT.